This T cell receptor (beta chain) is drawn from a study of cytomegalovirus exposure and HLA in healthy donors. Findings and caveats of the study: Presence/absence comparisons presumed near-even sequencing depth among donors.

13 Jbeta primers and 60 Vbeta primers were used for the PCR. Data came from immunoSEQ multiplex PCR; TCRdb stores just in-frame clones and leaves some out. The sample gives 200,000 or so clones, about 84% of which show up once; roughly 1.3% is in the top ten. With regard to this clone: Its antigen remains unknown.

This CDR3 spans 14 amino acids. Germline trimming cut 7 bases from V and 3 bases from J; bases unmatched to any gene: 4. Per the germline V gene, CDR1 is ENHRY and CDR2 is SYGVKD. The TCR was taken from a human donor in good health. The chain couples TRBV10-3 to TRBJ2-7; the match to TRBD2 covers 12 bases. The source material was PBMCs. CDR3 residues: CAITETSGSYEQYF. CDR3 DNA: TGTGCCATCACCGAGACTAGCGGGAGCTACGAGCAGTACTTC.